Listed here are 10 T cell receptor beta chains from one sample, sequenced in a study of CD8 T cells in Susac syndrome (dated by TCRdb to about 2019). The library was produced with the immunoSEQ multiplex PCR assay. RNA was extracted using the RNeasy kit, and roughly 0.5 to 1 ug of the RNA was reverse transcribed with random hexamers. TCRdb itself trimmed the public reads at Q25 with fastp, ran MiXCR and retained productive beta chains. Entries are consolidated by CDR3 protein sequence, retaining the most common genes and DNA. In all, the sample holds about 210,000 distinct CDR3 sequences, and around 95% of those were seen once. The ten largest clones represent 0.08% to 0.095% of the sample. Sequencing used CD4+ T cells from PBMCs. Every receptor here comes from a human donor with multiple sclerosis.

The chain's CDR3 is CASSLRQGVNTEAFF. Written as DNA, the CDR3 is TGTGCCAGCAGCCTACGACAGGGGGTGAACACTGAAGCTTTCTTT. The chain recombines TRBV3-1 with TRBJ1-1, with 9 positions matching TRBD1. V lost 4 bases, J lost 0 bases, and 3 bases stayed unmatched. The CDR3 extends over 15 amino acids. Germline values: CDR1 LGHDT, CDR2 YNNKEL (reference sequence).

The chain employs TRBV27 and TRBJ1-5; TRBD1 matches 10 bases. This CDR3 region has 18 residues. Germline V gene data show CDR1 as MNHEY and CDR2 as SMNVEV (reference sequence). The trim removed 2 bases at V and 6 bases at J, leaving 13 bases unmatched. The CDR3 bases are TGTGCCAGCAGTTTAAGGGGACAGGGGCCAGGGTTTAGTCAGCCCCAGCATTTT. Its protein product is CASSLRGQGPGFSQPQHF.

J is TRBJ2-1 and V is TRBV20-1; 11 bases fit TRBD2. The junction had 11 bases not matched to a gene; V was cut back by 1 base and J by 9 bases. Looked up from germline, CDR1 is DFQATT and CDR2 is SNEGSKA (reference sequence). The CDR3 spans 16 residues. The CDR3 loop reads CSARVPSGRYIIEQFF. The CDR3 DNA reads as TGCAGTGCTAGAGTCCCTAGCGGGAGGTATATCATTGAGCAGTTCTTC.

V gene TRBV20-1 combines with J gene TRBJ2-2, with 9 bases that match TRBD1. The germline V gene has CDR1 DFQATT and CDR2 SNEGSKA (reference sequence). The CDR3 consists of 15 residues. Trimming at V came to 0 bases and at J to 6 bases, leaving 5 bases not matched to a gene. The CDR3 loop is CSARDPGQGAGELFF. The DNA for the CDR3 is TGCAGTGCTAGAGACCCGGGACAGGGCGCCGGGGAGCTGTTTTTT.

The chain couples TRBV6-5 to TRBJ2-7, with 7 bases aligning to TRBD2. V shed 4 bases, J shed 9 bases, and the junction held 9 bases outside the gene matches. The CDR3 sequence is 13 residues long. The germline V gene has CDR1 MNHEY and CDR2 SVGAGI. CDR3 in amino acids: CASSSAPRGGQYF. CDR3 coding DNA: TGTGCCAGCAGTTCGGCCCCCCGCGGGGGGCAGTACTTC.

The chain combines TRBV10-3 with TRBJ2-1; 8 positions match TRBD2. This CDR3 is 15 amino acids long. J gave up 8 bases and V 10 bases, and 16 bases lay outside the gene matches. Germline V gene lookup returns CDR1 ENHRY and CDR2 SYGVKD. The CDR3 here is CATVLSGVASDEQFF. The CDR3 coding sequence is TGTGCCACCGTGCTTAGCGGGGTGGCTAGCGATGAGCAGTTCTTC.

The rearrangement links TRBV3-1 to TRBJ2-1; TRBD2 matches 7 bases. Germline V lookup: CDR1 LGHDT, CDR2 YNNKEL (reference sequence). With 0 bases clipped from V and 8 bases from J, the junction kept 7 bases outside the gene matches. The CDR3 covers 15 residues. The CDR3 sequence: CASSQEQRDFDEQFF. CDR3 DNA sequence: TGTGCCAGCAGCCAAGAGCAGCGGGATTTCGATGAGCAGTTCTTC.

The chain couples TRBV5-1 to TRBJ2-1; 14 bases align to TRBD2. CDR1 is SGHRS and CDR2 is YFSETQ in the germline V gene. There are 15 residues in the CDR3. V lost 4 bases and J lost 9; bases outside the gene matches: 6. The CDR3 loop is CASSPGLAGVSEQFF. The CDR3 region has the DNA TGCGCCAGCAGCCCGGGACTAGCGGGAGTTAGTGAGCAGTTCTTC.

This clonotype was detected only once. The chain employs TRBV4-1 and TRBJ2-5; 7 bases align to TRBD2. CDR3 length equals 16 residues. The germline CDR1 and CDR2 sequences are MGHRA and YSYEKL. V trimming: 3 bases; J trimming: 5 bases; junction bases outside the gene matches: 12. For the CDR3, the DNA is TGCGCCAGCAGCCAGACGTCTAGCGGAGGAGGCGAGACCCAGTACTTC. Translated, it gives CASSQTSSGGGETQYF.

The rearrangement links TRBV30 to TRBJ2-7, with D perhaps TRBD2 (7 bases). V was trimmed by 7 bases and J by 5 bases, leaving 15 bases between them. The CDR3 has 12 residues. The germline CDR1 and CDR2 sequences are GTSNPN and SVGIG (reference sequence). This CDR3 reads CASRGGADEQYF. For the CDR3, the DNA is TGTGCCTCGAGGGGGGGGGCCGACGAGCAGTACTTC. The full variable domain, with the rest looked up from reference TRBV30 and TRBJ2-7, is SQTIHQWPATLVQPVGSPLSLECTVEGTSNPNLYWYRQAAGRGLQLLFYSVGIGQISSEVPQNLSASRPQDRQFILSSKKLLLSDSGFYLCASRGGADEQYFGPGTRLTVT.